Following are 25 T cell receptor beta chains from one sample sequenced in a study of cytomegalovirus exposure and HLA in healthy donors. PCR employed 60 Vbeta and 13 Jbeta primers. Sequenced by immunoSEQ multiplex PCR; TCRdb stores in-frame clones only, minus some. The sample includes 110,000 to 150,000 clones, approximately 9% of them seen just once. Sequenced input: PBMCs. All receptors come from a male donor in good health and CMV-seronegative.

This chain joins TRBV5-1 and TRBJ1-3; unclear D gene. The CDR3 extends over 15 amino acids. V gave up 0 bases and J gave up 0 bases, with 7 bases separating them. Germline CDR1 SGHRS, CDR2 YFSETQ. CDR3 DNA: TGCGCCAGCAGCTTGGCAGGCGACTCTGGAAACACCATATATTTT. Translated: CASSLAGDSGNTIYF.

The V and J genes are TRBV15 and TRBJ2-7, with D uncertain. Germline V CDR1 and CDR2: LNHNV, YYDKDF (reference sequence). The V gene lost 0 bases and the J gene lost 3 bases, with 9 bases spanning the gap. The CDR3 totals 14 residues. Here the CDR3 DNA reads TGTGCCACCAGCAGAGATTCAAGGAGCTACGAGCAGTACTTC. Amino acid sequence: CATSRDSRSYEQYF.

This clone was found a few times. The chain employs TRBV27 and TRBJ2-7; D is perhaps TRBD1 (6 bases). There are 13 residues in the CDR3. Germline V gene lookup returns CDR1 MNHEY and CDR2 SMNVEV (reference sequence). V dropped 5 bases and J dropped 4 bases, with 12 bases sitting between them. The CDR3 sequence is CASSPRTVYEQYF. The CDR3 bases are TGTGCCAGCAGTCCGAGGACAGTATACGAGCAGTACTTC.

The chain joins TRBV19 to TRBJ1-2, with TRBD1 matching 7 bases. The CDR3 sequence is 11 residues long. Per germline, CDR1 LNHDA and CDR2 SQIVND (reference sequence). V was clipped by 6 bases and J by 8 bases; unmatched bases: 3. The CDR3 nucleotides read TGTGCCAGTAGCCCAGGGGGAGGCTACACCTTC. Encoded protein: CASSPGGGYTF.

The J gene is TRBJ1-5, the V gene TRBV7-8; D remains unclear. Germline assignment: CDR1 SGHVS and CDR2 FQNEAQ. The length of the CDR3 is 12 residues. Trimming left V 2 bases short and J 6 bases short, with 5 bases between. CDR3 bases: TGTGCCAGCAGCTTATTTCGTCAGCCCCAGCATTTT. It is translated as CASSLFRQPQHF.

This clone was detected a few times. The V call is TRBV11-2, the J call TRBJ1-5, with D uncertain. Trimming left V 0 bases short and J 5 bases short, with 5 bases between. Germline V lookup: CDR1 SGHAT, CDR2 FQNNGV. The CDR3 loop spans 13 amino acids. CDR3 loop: CASSLDSYQPQHF. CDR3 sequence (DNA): TGTGCCAGCAGCTTAGATTCGTATCAGCCCCAGCATTTT.

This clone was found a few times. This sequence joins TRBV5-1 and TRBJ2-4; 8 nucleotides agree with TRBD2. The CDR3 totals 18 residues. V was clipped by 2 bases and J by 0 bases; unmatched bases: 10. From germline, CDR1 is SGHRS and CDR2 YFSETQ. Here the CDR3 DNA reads TGCGCCAGCAGCTTACGGCTCACGGGGGGGCTAGCCAAAAACATTCAGTACTTC. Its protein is CASSLRLTGGLAKNIQYF.

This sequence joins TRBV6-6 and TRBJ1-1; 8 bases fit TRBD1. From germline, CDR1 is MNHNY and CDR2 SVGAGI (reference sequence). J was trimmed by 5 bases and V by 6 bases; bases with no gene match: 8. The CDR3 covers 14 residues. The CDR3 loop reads CASSPSHRGTEAFF. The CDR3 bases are TGTGCCAGCAGCCCGTCCCACAGGGGGACTGAAGCTTTCTTT.

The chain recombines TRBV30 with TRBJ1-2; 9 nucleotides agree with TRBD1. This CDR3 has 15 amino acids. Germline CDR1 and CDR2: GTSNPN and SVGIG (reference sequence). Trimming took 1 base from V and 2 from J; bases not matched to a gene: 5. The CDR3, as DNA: TGTGCCTGGAGTGGCCCGGGACAGGGAAACTATGGCTACACCTTC. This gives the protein CAWSGPGQGNYGYTF. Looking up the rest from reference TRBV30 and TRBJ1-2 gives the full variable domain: SQTIHQWPATLVQPVGSPLSLECTVEGTSNPNLYWYRQAAGRGLQLLFYSVGIGQISSEVPQNLSASRPQDRQFILSSKKLLLSDSGFYLCAWSGPGQGNYGYTFGSGTRLTVV.

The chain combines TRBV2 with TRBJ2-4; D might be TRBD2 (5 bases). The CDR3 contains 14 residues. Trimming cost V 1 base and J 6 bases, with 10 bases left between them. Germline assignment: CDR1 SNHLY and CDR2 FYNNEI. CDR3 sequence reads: CASSEGLASNIQYF. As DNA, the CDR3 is TGTGCCAGCAGTGAAGGGCTAGCTTCAAACATTCAGTACTTC.

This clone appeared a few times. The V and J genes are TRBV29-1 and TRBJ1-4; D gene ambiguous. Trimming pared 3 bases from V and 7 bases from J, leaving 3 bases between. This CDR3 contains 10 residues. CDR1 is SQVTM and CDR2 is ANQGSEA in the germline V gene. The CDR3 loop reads CSVEREKLFF. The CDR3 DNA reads TGCAGCGTTGAGCGTGAAAAACTGTTTTTT.

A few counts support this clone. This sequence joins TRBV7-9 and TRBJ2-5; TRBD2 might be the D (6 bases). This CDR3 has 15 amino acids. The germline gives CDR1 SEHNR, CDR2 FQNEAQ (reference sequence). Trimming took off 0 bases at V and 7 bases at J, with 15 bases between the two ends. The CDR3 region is CASSLAGRGRRTQYF. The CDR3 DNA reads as TGTGCCAGCAGCTTAGCGGGGCGGGGTCGGAGGACCCAGTACTTC.

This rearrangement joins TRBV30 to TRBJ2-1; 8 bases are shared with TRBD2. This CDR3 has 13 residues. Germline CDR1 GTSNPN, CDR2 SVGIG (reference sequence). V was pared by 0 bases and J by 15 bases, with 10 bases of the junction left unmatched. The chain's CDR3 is CAWSVRAGVRAFF. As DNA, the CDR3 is TGTGCCTGGAGTGTACGAGCGGGAGTGAGGGCGTTCTTC.

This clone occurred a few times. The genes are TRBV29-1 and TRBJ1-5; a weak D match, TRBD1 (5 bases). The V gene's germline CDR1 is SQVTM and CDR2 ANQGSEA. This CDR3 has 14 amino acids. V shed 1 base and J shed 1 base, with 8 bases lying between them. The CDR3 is CSVEVGGSNQPQHF. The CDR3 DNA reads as TGCAGCGTTGAAGTCGGGGGGAGCAATCAGCCCCAGCATTTT.

The CDR3 DNA sequence: TGTGCCAGCAGCCCCGGGGGGCCCTACAATGAGCAGTTCTTC. Protein product: CASSPGGPYNEQFF. The chain couples TRBV7-3 to TRBJ2-1; perhaps TRBD2 as D (7 bases). CDR3 length equals 14 residues. Between the trimmed V and J ends, which lost 5 bases and 2 bases, there was a span of 10 bases. From germline, CDR1 is SGHTA and CDR2 FQGTGA.

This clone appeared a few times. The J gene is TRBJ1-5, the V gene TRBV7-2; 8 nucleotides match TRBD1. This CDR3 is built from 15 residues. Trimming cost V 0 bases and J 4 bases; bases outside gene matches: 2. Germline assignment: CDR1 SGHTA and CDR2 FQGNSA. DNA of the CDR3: TGTGCCAGCAGCTTAGCGGGACAGGTTAATCAGCCCCAGCATTTT. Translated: CASSLAGQVNQPQHF.

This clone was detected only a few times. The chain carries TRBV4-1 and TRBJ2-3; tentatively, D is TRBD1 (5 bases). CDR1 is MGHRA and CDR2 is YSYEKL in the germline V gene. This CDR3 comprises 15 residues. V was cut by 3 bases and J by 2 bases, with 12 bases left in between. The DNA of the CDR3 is TGCGCCAGCAGCCAGCAGGGTTTTGACACAGATACGCAGTATTTT. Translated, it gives CASSQQGFDTDTQYF.

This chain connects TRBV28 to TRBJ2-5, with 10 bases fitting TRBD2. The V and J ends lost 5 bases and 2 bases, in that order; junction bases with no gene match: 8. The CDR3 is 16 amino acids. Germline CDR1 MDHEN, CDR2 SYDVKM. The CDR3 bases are TGTGCCAGCAGTCCTCTAGCGGGAGAGATACAAGAGACCCAGTACTTC. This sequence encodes CASSPLAGEIQETQYF.

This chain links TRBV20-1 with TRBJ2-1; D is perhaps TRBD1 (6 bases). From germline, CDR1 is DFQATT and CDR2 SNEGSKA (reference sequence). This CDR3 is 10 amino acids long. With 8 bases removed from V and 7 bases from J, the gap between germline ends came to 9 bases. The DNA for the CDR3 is TGCAGTTCTCAGGGGAATGAGCAGTTCTTC. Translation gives CSSQGNEQFF.

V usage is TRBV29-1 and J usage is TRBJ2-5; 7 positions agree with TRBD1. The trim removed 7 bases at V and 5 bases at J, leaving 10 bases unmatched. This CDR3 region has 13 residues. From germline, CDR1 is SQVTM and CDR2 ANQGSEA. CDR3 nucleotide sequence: TGCAGCGCCGAGACAGGGAGTGTGGAGACCCAGTACTTC. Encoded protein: CSAETGSVETQYF.

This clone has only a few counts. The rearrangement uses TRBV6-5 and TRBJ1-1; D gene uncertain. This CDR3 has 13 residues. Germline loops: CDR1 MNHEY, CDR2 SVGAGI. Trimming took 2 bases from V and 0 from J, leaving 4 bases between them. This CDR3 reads CASSYSLNTEAFF. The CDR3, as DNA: TGTGCCAGCAGTTACAGCCTGAACACTGAAGCTTTCTTT.

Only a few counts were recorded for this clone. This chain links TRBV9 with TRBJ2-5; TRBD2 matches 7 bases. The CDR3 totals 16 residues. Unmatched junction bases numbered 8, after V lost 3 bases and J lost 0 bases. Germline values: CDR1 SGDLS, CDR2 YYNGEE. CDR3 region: CASSAGRTGYQETQYF. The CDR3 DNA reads TGTGCCAGCAGCGCCGGGAGGACGGGCTACCAAGAGACCCAGTACTTC.

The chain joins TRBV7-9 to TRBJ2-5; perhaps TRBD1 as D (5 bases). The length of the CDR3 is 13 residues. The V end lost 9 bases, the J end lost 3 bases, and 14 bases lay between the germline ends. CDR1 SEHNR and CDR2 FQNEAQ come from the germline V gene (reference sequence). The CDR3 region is CARTTWGKETQYF. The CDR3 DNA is TGTGCCAGAACCACCTGGGGCAAAGAGACCCAGTACTTC.

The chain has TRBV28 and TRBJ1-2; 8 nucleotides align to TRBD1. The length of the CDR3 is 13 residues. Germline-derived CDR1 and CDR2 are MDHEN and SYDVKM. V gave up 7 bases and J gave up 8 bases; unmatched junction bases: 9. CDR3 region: CASTDHRGIGYTF. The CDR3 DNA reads TGTGCCAGCACTGACCACAGGGGGATCGGCTACACCTTC.

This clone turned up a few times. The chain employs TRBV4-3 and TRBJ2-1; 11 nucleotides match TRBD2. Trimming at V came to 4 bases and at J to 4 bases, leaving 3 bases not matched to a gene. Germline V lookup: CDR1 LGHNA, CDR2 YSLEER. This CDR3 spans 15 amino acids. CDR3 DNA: TGCGCCAGCAGCCTTCGGACTAGCGGGTACAATGAGCAGTTCTTC. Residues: CASSLRTSGYNEQFF.